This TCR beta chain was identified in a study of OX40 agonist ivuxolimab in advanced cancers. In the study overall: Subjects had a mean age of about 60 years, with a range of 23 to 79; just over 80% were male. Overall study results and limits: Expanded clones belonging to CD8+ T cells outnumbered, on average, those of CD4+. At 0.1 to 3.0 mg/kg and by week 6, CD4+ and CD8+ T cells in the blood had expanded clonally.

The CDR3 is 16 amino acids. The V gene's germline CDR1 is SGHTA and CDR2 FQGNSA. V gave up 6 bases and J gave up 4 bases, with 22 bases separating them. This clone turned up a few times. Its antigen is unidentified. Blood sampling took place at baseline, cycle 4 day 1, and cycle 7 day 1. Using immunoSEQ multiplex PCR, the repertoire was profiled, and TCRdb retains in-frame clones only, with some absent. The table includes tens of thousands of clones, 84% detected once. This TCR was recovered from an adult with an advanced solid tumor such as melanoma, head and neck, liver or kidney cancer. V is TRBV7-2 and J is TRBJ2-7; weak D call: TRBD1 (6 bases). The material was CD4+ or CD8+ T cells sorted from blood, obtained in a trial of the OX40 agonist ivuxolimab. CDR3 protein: CASSRSLAGGQYEQYF. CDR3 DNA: TGTGCCAGCAGTCGTTCTTTGGCGGGCGGACAGTACGAGCAGTACTTC.